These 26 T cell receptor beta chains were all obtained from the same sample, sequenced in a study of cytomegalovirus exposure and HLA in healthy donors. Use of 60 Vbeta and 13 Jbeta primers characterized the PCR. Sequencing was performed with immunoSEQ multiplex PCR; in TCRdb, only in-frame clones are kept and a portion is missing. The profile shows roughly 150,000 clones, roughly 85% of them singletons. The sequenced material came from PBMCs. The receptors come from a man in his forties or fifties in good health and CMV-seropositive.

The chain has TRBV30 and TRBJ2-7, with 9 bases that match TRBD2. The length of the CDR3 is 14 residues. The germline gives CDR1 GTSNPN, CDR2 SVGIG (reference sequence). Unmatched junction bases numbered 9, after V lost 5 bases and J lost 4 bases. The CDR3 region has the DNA TGTGCCTGGGGGACGGGAGCGGGAGGATACGAGCAGTACTTC. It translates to CAWGTGAGGYEQYF.

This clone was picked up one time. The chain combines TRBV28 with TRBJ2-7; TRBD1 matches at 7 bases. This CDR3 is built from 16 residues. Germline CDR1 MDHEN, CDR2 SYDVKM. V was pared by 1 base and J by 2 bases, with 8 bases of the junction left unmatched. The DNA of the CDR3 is TGTGCCAGCAGTTTATCTGGGACAGATTTTACCTACGAGCAGTACTTC. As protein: CASSLSGTDFTYEQYF.

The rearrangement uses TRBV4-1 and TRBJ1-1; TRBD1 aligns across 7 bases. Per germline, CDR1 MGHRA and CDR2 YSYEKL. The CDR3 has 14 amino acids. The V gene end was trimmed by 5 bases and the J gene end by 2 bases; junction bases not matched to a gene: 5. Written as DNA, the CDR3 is TGCGCCAGCAGCTTCGACAGGGTAAACACTGAAGCTTTCTTT. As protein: CASSFDRVNTEAFF.

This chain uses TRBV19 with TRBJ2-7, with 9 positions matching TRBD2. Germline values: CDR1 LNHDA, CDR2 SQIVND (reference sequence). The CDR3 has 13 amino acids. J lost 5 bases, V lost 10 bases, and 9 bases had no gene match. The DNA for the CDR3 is TGTGCCACTGAAGGGTTAGCGGGAGACGAGCAGTACTTC. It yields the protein CATEGLAGDEQYF.

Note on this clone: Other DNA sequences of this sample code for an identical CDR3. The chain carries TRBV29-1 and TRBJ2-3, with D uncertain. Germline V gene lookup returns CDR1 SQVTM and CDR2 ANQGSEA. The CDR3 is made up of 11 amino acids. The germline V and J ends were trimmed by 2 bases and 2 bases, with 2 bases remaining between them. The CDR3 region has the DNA TGCAGCGTTGAACTCACAGATACGCAGTATTTT. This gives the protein CSVELTDTQYF.

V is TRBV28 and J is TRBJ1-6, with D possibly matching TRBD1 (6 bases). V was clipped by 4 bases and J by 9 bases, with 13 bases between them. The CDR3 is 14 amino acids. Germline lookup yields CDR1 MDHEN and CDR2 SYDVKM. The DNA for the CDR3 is TGTGCCAGCAGTTCCTACAGGGATGGTTCACCCCTCCACTTT. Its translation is CASSSYRDGSPLHF.

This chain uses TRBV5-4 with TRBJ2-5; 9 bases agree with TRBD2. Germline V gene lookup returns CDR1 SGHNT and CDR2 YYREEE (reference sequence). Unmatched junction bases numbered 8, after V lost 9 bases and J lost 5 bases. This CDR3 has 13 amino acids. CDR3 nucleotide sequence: TGTGCCACCACAGCGGGAGGCGGGGAGACCCAGTACTTC. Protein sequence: CATTAGGGETQYF.

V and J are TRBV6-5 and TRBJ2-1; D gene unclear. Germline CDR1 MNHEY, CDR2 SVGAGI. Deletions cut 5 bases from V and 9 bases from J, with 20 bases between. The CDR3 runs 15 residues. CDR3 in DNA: TGTGCCAGCAGTAAGCGACTCCTTCCCTCGGGTGAGCAGTTCTTC. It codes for CASSKRLLPSGEQFF.

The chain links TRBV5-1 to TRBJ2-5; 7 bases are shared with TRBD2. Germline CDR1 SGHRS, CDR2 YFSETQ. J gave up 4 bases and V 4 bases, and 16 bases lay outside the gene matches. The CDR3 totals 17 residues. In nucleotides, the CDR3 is TGCGCCAGCAGCCCCGGGACTACCCCCTTAATGGTAGAGACCCAGTACTTC. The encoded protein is CASSPGTTPLMVETQYF. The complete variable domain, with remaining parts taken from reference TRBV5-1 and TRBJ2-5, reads KAGVTQTPRYLIKTRGQQVTLSCSPISGHRSVSWYQQTPGQGLQFLFEYFSETQRNKGNFPGRFSGRQFSNSRSEMNVSTLELGDSALYLCASSPGTTPLMVETQYFGPGTRLLVL.

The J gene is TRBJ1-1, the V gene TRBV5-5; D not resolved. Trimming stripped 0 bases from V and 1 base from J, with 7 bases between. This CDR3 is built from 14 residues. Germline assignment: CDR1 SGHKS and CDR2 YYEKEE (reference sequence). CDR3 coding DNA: TGTGCCAGCAGCTTGGACACCCCGAACACTGAAGCTTTCTTT. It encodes CASSLDTPNTEAFF.

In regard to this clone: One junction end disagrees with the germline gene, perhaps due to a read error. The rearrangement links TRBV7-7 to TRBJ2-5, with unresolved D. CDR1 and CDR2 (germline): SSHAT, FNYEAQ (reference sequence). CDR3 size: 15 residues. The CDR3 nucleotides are TGTGCTAGCAGCTTAACGAGGAACCCGCCCGAGACCCAGTACTTC. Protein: CASSLTRNPPETQYF.

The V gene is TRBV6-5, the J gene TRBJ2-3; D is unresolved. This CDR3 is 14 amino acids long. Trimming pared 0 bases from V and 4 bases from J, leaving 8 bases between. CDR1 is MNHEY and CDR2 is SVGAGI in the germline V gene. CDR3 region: CASSYSSIADTQYF. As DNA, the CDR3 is TGTGCCAGCAGTTACTCGAGTATTGCAGATACGCAGTATTTT.

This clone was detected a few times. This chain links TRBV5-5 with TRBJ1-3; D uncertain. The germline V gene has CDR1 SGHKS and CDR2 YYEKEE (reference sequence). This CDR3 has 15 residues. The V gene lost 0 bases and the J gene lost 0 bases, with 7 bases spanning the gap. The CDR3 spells CASSLDSFSGNTIYF. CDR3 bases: TGTGCCAGCAGCTTGGACAGCTTCTCTGGAAACACCATATATTTT. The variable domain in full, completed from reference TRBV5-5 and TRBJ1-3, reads DAGVTQSPTHLIKTRGQQVTLRCSPISGHKSVSWYQQVLGQGPQFIFQYYEKEERGRGNFPDRFSARQFPNYSSELNVNALLLGDSALYLCASSLDSFSGNTIYFGEGSWLTVV.

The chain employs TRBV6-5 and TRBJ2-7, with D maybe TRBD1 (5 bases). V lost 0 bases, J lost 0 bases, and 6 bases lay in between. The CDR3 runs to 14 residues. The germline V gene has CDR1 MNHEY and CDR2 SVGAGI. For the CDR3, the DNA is TGTGCCAGCAGTTACTCCCAGGGCTCCTACGAGCAGTACTTC. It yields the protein CASSYSQGSYEQYF.

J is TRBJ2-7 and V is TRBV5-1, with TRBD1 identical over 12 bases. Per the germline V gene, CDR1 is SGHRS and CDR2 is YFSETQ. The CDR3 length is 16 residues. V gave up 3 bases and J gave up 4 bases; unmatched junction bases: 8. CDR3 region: CASSSGTGGVQYEQYF. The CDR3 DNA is TGCGCCAGCAGCTCTGGGACAGGGGGCGTACAATACGAGCAGTACTTC.

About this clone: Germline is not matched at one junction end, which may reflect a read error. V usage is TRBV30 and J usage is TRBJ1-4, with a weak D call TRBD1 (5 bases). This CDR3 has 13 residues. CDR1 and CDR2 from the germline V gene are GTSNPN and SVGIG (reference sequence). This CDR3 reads CAWCVGVAEKLFF. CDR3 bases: TGTGCCTGGTGTGTAGGGGTGGCTGAAAAACTGTTTTTT.

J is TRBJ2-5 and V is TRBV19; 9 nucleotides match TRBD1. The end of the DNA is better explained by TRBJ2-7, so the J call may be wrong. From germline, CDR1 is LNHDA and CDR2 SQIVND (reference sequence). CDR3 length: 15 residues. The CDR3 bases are TGTGCCAGTAGTCCTTCTGGACAGGGGAAGTACGAGCAGTACTTC. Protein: CASSPSGQGKYEQYF.

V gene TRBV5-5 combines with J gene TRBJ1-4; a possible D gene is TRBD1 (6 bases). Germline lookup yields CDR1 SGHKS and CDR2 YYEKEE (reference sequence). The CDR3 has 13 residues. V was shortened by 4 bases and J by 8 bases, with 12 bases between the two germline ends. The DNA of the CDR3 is TGTGCCAGCAGCGGGGGCCCGGGCGAAAAACTGTTTTTT. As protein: CASSGGPGEKLFF.

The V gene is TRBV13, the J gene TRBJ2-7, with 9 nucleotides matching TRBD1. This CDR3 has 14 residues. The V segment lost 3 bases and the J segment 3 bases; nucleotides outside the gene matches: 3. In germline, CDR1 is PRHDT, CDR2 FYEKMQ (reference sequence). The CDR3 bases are TGTGCCAGCAGCTTTGAGGACAGGGGCTACGAGCAGTACTTC. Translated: CASSFEDRGYEQYF.

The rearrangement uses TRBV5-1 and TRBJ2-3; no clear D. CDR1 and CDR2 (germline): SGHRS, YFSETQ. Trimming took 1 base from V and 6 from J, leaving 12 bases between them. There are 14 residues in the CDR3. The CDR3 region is CASSLILPRDTQYF. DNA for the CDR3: TGCGCCAGCAGCTTGATACTGCCACGGGATACGCAGTATTTT.

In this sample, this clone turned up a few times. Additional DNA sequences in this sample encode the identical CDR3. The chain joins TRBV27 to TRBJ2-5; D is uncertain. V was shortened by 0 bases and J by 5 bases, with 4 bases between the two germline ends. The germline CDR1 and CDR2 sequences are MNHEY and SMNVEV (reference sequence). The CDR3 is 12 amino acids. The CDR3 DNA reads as TGTGCCAGCAGTTTATCCGGGGAGACCCAGTACTTC. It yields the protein CASSLSGETQYF.

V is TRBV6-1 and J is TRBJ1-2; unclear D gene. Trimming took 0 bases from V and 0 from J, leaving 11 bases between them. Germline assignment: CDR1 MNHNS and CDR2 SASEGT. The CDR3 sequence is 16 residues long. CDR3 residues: CASSEAQTMPNYGYTF. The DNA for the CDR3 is TGTGCCAGCAGTGAAGCCCAGACTATGCCTAACTATGGCTACACCTTC.

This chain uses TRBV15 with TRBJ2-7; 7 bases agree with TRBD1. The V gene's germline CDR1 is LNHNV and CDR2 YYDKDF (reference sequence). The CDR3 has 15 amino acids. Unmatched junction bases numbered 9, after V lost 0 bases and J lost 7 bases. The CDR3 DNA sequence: TGTGCCACCAGCAGAGATCCAGTGGTGGGACAGGAGCAGTACTTC. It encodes CATSRDPVVGQEQYF.

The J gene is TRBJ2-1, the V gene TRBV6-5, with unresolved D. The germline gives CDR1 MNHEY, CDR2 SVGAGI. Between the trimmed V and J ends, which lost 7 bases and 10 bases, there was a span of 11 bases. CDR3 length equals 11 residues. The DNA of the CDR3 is TGTGCCAGCACCCTCTTTTCCGAGCAGTTCTTC. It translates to CASTLFSEQFF.

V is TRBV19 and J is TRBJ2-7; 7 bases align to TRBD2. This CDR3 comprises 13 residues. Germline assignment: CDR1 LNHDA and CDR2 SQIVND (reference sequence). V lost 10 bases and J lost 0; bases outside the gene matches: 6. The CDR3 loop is CATRRDYSYEQYF. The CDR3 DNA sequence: TGTGCCACCCGTAGGGACTACTCCTACGAGCAGTACTTC.

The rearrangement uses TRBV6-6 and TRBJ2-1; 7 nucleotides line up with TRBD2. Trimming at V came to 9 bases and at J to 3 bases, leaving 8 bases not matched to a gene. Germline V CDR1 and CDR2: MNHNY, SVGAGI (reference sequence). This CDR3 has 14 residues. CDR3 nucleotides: TGTGCCAGTGCCGGCGCGGGAGTCTACAATGAGCAGTTCTTC. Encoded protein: CASAGAGVYNEQFF.